The rows below give T cell receptor beta chains drawn from one sample of a study of shared clonotypes between healthy human individuals. The assay was immunoSEQ multiplex PCR, and TCRdb's table has in-frame clones only and misses some. The sample has fewer than 2.5 million clones; under 95% are singletons. Sequencing used naive CD4+ T cells from PBMCs. Receptors originate from a man aged 18-30 years in good health. Some clones in this sample may be carry-over from other donors' samples. Both conserved end residues are part of each CDR3. D genes are given only for firm matches. Rows give clone size only sometimes, using once, few, many, or a class for an expanded clone.

j_call | d_call | clone_size | v_call | cdr3_nt | cdr3_aa
TRBJ1-2 | NA | NA | TRBV5-5 | TGTGCCAGCAGCTTGTATGTGGTTGGAAATGGCTACACCTTC | CASSLYVVGNGYTF
TRBJ1-2 | NA | NA | TRBV28 | TGTGCCAGCAGTCCTGGCATATATGGCTACACCTTC | CASSPGIYGYTF
TRBJ2-5 | NA | NA | TRBV4-3 | TGCGCCAGCAGCCAACGTCCGGGATTCCAAGAGACCCAGTACTTC | CASSQRPGFQETQYF
TRBJ2-7 | TRBD1 | once | TRBV6-5 | TGTGCCAGCATGACAGGGGGAGGCTACGAGCAGTACTTC | CASMTGGGYEQYF
TRBJ2-1 | NA | NA | TRBV28 | TGTGCCAGCAGCCTCAGGGCGAGCTCCTACAATGAGCAGTTCTTC | CASSLRASSYNEQFF
TRBJ2-7 | NA | NA | TRBV7-9 | TGTGCCAGCAGCTTAGATGGCGGTAGCTCCTACGAGCAGTACTTC | CASSLDGGSSYEQYF
TRBJ1-4 | NA | NA | TRBV18 | TGTGCCAGCTCATCCGACAGGCCTCAGGTTGAAAAACTGTTTTTT | CASSSDRPQVEKLFF
TRBJ1-5 | NA | NA | TRBV7-9 | TGTGCCAGCAGCCCCCAAGACCAGCCCCAGCATTTT | CASSPQDQPQHF
TRBJ2-3 | NA | NA | TRBV6-1 | TGTGCCAGCAGACGTCTGTTGAACACAGATACGCAGTATTTT | CASRRLLNTDTQYF
TRBJ2-3 | NA | NA | TRBV7-2 | TGTGCCAGCAGCTCAGGGCAAGCAGATACGCAGTATTTT | CASSSGQADTQYF
TRBJ2-5 | TRBD1 | NA | TRBV28 | TGTGCCAGCAGTTTAAGGACAGGGGCAGTCCAAGAGACCCAGTACTTC | CASSLRTGAVQETQYF
TRBJ1-2 | NA | NA | TRBV4-1 | TGCGCCAGCAGCCAAAACCCTTTTGATGGCTACACCTTC | CASSQNPFDGYTF
TRBJ1-6 | NA | NA | TRBV11-2 | TGTGCCAGCAGCCGTGGGACATATGATAATTCACCCCTCCACTTT | CASSRGTYDNSPLHF
TRBJ2-5 | NA | NA | TRBV6-6 | TGTGCCAGCAGTTACTCGGCCGGAGAGACCCAGTACTTC | CASSYSAGETQYF
TRBJ1-4 | TRBD1 | NA | TRBV28 | TGTGCCAGCAGTTTGCAGGGGACAGGAGATGAAAAACTGTTTTTT | CASSLQGTGDEKLFF
TRBJ2-1 | TRBD1 | NA | TRBV5-1 | TGCGCCAGCAGCTTACAGGGGGACCGCAATGAGCAGTTCTTC | CASSLQGDRNEQFF
TRBJ2-7 | TRBD1 | NA | TRBV11-2 | TGTGCCAGCAGCTCCGGGGGACAGGCCACCTACGAGCAGTACTTC | CASSSGGQATYEQYF
TRBJ2-7 | TRBD1 | NA | TRBV6-5 | TGTGCCAGCAGTTACGACAGGGCCTACGAGCAGTACTTC | CASSYDRAYEQYF
TRBJ2-1 | TRBD2 | NA | TRBV7-9 | TGTGCCAGCAGCCTAAGTGGGACTAGCGGGAATGAGCAGTTCTTC | CASSLSGTSGNEQFF
TRBJ1-2 | NA | NA | TRBV7-2 | TGTGCCAGCAGCTTCTCTAATCAGCTTGTCTATGGCTACACCTTC | CASSFSNQLVYGYTF
TRBJ2-3 | NA | NA | TRBV4-3 | TGCGCCAGCAGCCCAGTACTGACTAGCACAGATACGCAGTATTTT | CASSPVLTSTDTQYF
TRBJ1-4 | TRBD1 | NA | TRBV5-1 | TGCGCCAGCAGCTTTACAGGGGTGATTGGTGAAAAACTGTTTTTT | CASSFTGVIGEKLFF
TRBJ2-7 | TRBD1 | NA | TRBV28 | TGTGCCAGCAGTCCTCCGGACAGGGTCCCCTACGAGCAGTACTTC | CASSPPDRVPYEQYF
TRBJ2-7 | TRBD2 | once | TRBV10-3 | TGTGCCATCAGTTTGGTAGCGGGGGCCTACGAGCAGTACTTC | CAISLVAGAYEQYF
TRBJ2-7 | TRBD2 | NA | TRBV28 | TGTGCCGCAGCGCTAGCGGGAGTATTGGGCGAGCAGTACTTC | CAAALAGVLGEQYF
TRBJ1-6 | NA | NA | TRBV7-2 | TGTGCCAGCAGCTTAGGGGGGGATAGGGGCCGGACACCCCTCCACTTT | CASSLGGDRGRTPLHF
TRBJ2-7 | NA | NA | TRBV7-8 | TGTGCCAGCAGCTTCCTTGACGAGCAGTACTTC | CASSFLDEQYF
TRBJ2-5 | NA | NA | TRBV6-1 | TGTGCCAGCAGCCCGAGGGGCCGATACGTGGAGACCCAGTACTTC | CASSPRGRYVETQYF
TRBJ2-1 | NA | NA | TRBV6-4 | TGTGCCAGCAGTGAACCTAGCCTCTTC | CASSEPSLF
TRBJ1-4 | NA | NA | TRBV10-2 | TGCGCCAGTCCCTATCGGGGAGGGCGGGATATGGGTGAAAAACTGTTTTTT | CASPYRGGRDMGEKLFF
TRBJ1-2 | NA | once | TRBV2 | TGTGCCAGCAGTGAAAAGGGCAGGGACGGCTACACCTTC | CASSEKGRDGYTF
TRBJ2-5 | NA | NA | TRBV9 | TGTGCCAGCAGCCCCAGGGGGGACCAAGAGACCCAGTACTTC | CASSPRGDQETQYF
TRBJ1-3 | TRBD1 | NA | TRBV7-9 | TGTGCCAGCAGCTCGGGACAGGGGGGAGACACCATATATTTT | CASSSGQGGDTIYF
TRBJ2-2 | NA | NA | TRBV20-1 | TGCAGTGTTCCGCTAGGGGGGGAGCTGTTTTTT | CSVPLGGELFF
TRBJ2-1 | TRBD2 | NA | TRBV7-8 | TGTGCCAGCAGCTTCGGGAGGGAGGGTAGGGAGCAGTTCTTC | CASSFGREGREQFF
TRBJ2-7 | TRBD2 | NA | TRBV7-2 | TGTGCCAGCAGCTCCCGAGCGGGAGAAAGTCGCGAGCAGTACTTC | CASSSRAGESREQYF
TRBJ1-5 | TRBD1 | NA | TRBV28 | TGTGCCAGCAGTGCAACAGGGGCACAGCCCCAGCATTTT | CASSATGAQPQHF
TRBJ1-1 | NA | NA | TRBV7-6 | TGTGCCAGCAGCTTCACAGGCAGGGCTGAAGCTTTCTTT | CASSFTGRAEAFF
TRBJ2-5 | NA | NA | TRBV6-1 | TGTGCCAGCAGAAAAACAGGAAGCGAGACCCAGTACTTC | CASRKTGSETQYF
TRBJ1-1 | NA | NA | TRBV30 | TGTGCCTGGAGTAAGGGCCCTATGAACACTGAAGCTTTCTTT | CAWSKGPMNTEAFF
TRBJ1-2 | NA | few | TRBV5-6 | TGTGCCAGCAGCCCTAGGGGCGGCTATGGCTACACCTTC | CASSPRGGYGYTF
TRBJ2-7 | NA | NA | TRBV7-9 | TGTGCCAGCAGCCAAGGGGGTTACGAGCAGTACTTC | CASSQGGYEQYF
TRBJ2-7 | TRBD2 | NA | TRBV4-2 | TGTGCCAGCAGCCAAGTACTAGCGGGAGGGCCTGTTGAGCAGTACTTC | CASSQVLAGGPVEQYF
TRBJ1-5 | NA | few | TRBV27 | TGTGCCAGCAGTCCCCTTAGCAATCAGCCCCAGCATTTT | CASSPLSNQPQHF
TRBJ2-2 | TRBD2 | NA | TRBV9 | TGTGCCAGCAGTGTTAGGACTAGTAACACCGGGGAGCTGTTTTTT | CASSVRTSNTGELFF
TRBJ1-2 | TRBD1 | NA | TRBV6-1 | TGTGCCAGCAGTTCTACCACGGACAGGGGGTTTGGCTACACCTTC | CASSSTTDRGFGYTF
TRBJ2-3 | NA | NA | TRBV7-2 | TGTGCCATAGCAGTACGGGCTCCTAGTAAAGAAACGCAGTATTTT | CAIAVRAPSKETQYF
TRBJ2-2 | NA | NA | TRBV7-2 | TGTGCCAGCAGCTTAACGGGGGCGGCCGGGGAGCTGTTTTTT | CASSLTGAAGELFF
TRBJ2-7 | TRBD2 | once | TRBV5-1 | TGCGCCAGCAGCCAGGGGACTAGCGGGAGGAACTACGAGCAGTACTTC | CASSQGTSGRNYEQYF
TRBJ1-1 | TRBD1 | NA | TRBV5-1 | TGCGCCAGCAGCTTCGGGACAGGGGTGAACACTGAAGCTTTCTTT | CASSFGTGVNTEAFF
TRBJ2-2 | NA | NA | TRBV7-3 | TGTGCCAGCAGCCGGGGGCCATTTGACGGGGAGCTGTTTTTT | CASSRGPFDGELFF
TRBJ2-5 | TRBD2 | NA | TRBV11-3 | TGTGCCAGCAGCCCCGGACTAGCGGGAGGACTGTTCCAAGAGACCCAGTACTTC | CASSPGLAGGLFQETQYF
TRBJ1-4 | NA | NA | TRBV28 | TGTGCCAGCAGTTTTTCAGGGGCTTTTGTAGGAAAACTGTTTTTT | CASSFSGAFVGKLFF